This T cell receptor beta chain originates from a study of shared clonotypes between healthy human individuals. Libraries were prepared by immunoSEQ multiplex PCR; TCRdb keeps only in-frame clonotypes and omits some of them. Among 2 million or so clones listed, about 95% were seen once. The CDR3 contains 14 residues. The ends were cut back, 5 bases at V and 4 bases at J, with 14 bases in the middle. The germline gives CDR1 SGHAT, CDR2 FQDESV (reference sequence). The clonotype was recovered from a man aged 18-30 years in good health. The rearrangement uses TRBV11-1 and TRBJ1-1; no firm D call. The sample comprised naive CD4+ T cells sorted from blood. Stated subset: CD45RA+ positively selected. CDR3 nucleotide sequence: TGTGCCAGCAGCCGGACCTTCGGGAGCACTGAAGCTTTCTTT. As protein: CASSRTFGSTEAFF.